The T cell receptor (beta chain) described here comes from a study of graft-versus-host responses after intestinal transplantation. For the study at large: Each recipient received a multivisceral, liver-intestinal, or isolated intestinal graft.

Germline values: CDR1 SEHNR, CDR2 FQNEAQ (reference sequence). This CDR3 spans 14 amino acids. V shed 5 bases and J shed 4 bases, with 14 bases lying between them. Whole-study results and caveats: Recipient marrow showed GvH clones, some seen first in ileum or blood.

In regard to this clone: Its antigen remains unknown.

The table came from immunoSEQ multiplex PCR; TCRdb's copy has only in-frame clones and leaves some out. The data contain some 110,000 clones, approximately 92% of them singletons. The TCR sequence derives from a human donor who was the organ donor for an intestinal transplant. The rearrangement joins TRBV7-9 to TRBJ1-1; D may be TRBD1 (5 bases). Specimen: unstimulated CD4+ T cells sorted from spleen or lymph node cells, collected before transplant. In nucleotides, the CDR3 is TGTGCCAGCAGCCACCGGGGGGGTGCCACTGAAGCTTTCTTT. Encoded protein: CASSHRGGATEAFF.